One sample yielded the 6 T cell receptor beta chains listed below, sequenced in a study of CD8+CD57+ T cells in acquired aplastic anemia. Researchers used genomic DNA as the template to profile TCR beta VDJ and CDR3. TCRdb passed the reads through MiXCR, listing each CDR3 protein once. The sample lists about 48,000 distinct CDR3 sequences, about 73% occurring once. Sequencing used sorted CD4+, CD8+, or CD8+CD57+ T cells (not recorded which) from PBMCs. Receptor source: a human donor in good health, serving as a control.

The chain recombines TRBV25-1 with TRBJ1-5; D gene ambiguous. Trimming stripped 10 bases from V and 5 bases from J, with 15 bases between. From germline, CDR1 is MGHDK and CDR2 SYGVNS. The CDR3 extends over 13 amino acids. This CDR3 is CAIGPDKYQPQHF. The CDR3 bases are TGTGCCATTGGACCAGACAAGTATCAGCCCCAGCATTTT.

This chain connects TRBV29-1 to TRBJ1-1, with D hard to call. The ends were cut back, 4 bases at V and 4 bases at J, with 10 bases in the middle. This CDR3 has 12 amino acids. Germline values: CDR1 SQVTM, CDR2 ANQGSEA. The DNA for the CDR3 is TGCAGCGTTGTGGGTGATAGCACTGAAGCTTTCTTT. Protein sequence: CSVVGDSTEAFF.

By sample fraction, this clonotype is medium-sized. The chain couples TRBV19 to TRBJ2-7; no clear D gene. Germline loops: CDR1 LNHDA, CDR2 SQIVND (reference sequence). The V gene lost 1 base and the J gene lost 3 bases, with 7 bases spanning the gap. The CDR3 is 13 amino acids. The CDR3 nucleotides are TGTGCCAGTAGTATAGCGCTCCACTACGAGCAGTACTTC. Its protein is CASSIALHYEQYF.

This chain uses TRBV15 with TRBJ2-1; no definite D call. The germline V and J ends were trimmed by 4 bases and 5 bases, with 3 bases remaining between them. The CDR3 is made up of 11 amino acids. Germline lookup yields CDR1 LNHNV and CDR2 YYDKDF (reference sequence). The CDR3: CATSNDNEQFF. Here the CDR3 DNA reads TGTGCCACCAGCAATGACAATGAGCAGTTCTTC.

The rearrangement uses TRBV29-1 and TRBJ1-3; the D is unclear. This CDR3 comprises 14 residues. Germline-derived CDR1 and CDR2 are SQVTM and ANQGSEA. The V and J ends lost 6 bases and 4 bases respectively, with 16 bases between them. The CDR3 DNA reads TGCAGCGTGCACCCGGCCCGTGAGGGAAACACCATATATTTT. The encoded protein is CSVHPAREGNTIYF.

The chain carries TRBV19 and TRBJ1-5, with 9 bases lining up with TRBD1. The V gene's germline CDR1 is LNHDA and CDR2 SQIVND (reference sequence). The CDR3 is 14 residues long. V shed 7 bases and J 6 bases; nucleotides not matched to a gene: 7. This CDR3 is CASTPQGARQPQHF. CDR3 nucleotide sequence: TGTGCCAGTACCCCACAGGGGGCGCGTCAGCCCCAGCATTTT.